The source of this T cell receptor (beta chain) is a study of vaccination effects on CD4 cells after COVID-19. Study overall: Participants each got two BNT162b2 or mRNA-1273 vaccine doses.

Notes on the study in general: Common cold coronaviruses were cross-recognized by only 1 of 255 vaccine-induced clones in healthy vaccinees.

Germline V gives CDR1 LGHDT, CDR2 YNNKEL (reference sequence). Germline trimming cut 8 bases from V and 3 bases from J; bases unmatched to any gene: 6. CDR3 length: 15 amino acids. Only in-frame clones appear in the TCRdb table, and some are missing; sequencing was by immunoSEQ multiplex PCR. The sample consists of some 22,000 clones, approximately 69% of them appearing once. Pools of viral peptides were used by the ViraFEST assay to expand antigen-specific CD4+ T cells ahead of sequencing. Scientists isolated CD4+ T cells after a roughly nine-day culture period ended. Vaccine recipients, nucleocapsid antibody negative, had no prior SARS-CoV-2 infection. Wells each received more than 1.5 million PBMC, cultured with about 10 IU/ml IL-2 and about 9 ug/ml peptides. The count of this clone is one. Antigen specificity is unknown.

This TCR was recovered from a human donor who received a COVID-19 vaccine. The rearrangement links TRBV3-1 (or the pseudogene TRBV3-2) to TRBJ2-2, with 10 bases aligning to TRBD1. The sequenced sample was CD4+ T cells from PBMCs cultured with SARS-CoV-2 spike peptides, obtained before COVID-19 vaccination. CDR3 sequence (DNA): TGTGCCAGCTCGGGCGGGACAGGGGACACCGGGGAGCTGTTTTTT. Translation gives CASSGGTGDTGELFF.